This T cell receptor beta chain was identified in a study of CD8 T cells in ankylosing spondylitis. Points from the study as a whole: Made up of eight or nine highly homologous variants, a TCR beta motif appeared characteristic of ankylosing spondylitis blood.

This clonotype has at least ten counts. The antigen remains unidentified. TCRdb fed the 5' RACE reads into MiXCR, producing one record per CDR3 protein. The profile shows more than 300,000 distinct CDR3 sequences, 7% to 9% of them singletons. Trimming removed 3 bases from V and 0 bases from J, with 1 base in between. The CDR3 is 11 amino acids. Germline V gives CDR1 SQVTM, CDR2 ANQGSEA. The TCR originated in a male donor with ankylosing spondylitis. The sequencing input was blood, either unsorted or a sorted T cell fraction (not recorded which). This chain connects TRBV29-1 to TRBJ2-3; D is ambiguous. CDR3 nucleotides: TGCAGCGTTGAGAGCACAGATACGCAGTATTTT. Amino acids: CSVESTDTQYF.